These 19 T cell receptor beta chains were all obtained from the same sample, sequenced in a study of low-dose radiotherapy and immunotherapy resistance in tumors. Alpha and beta chains were covered, as first-strand cDNA relied on TRAV- and TRBV-specific primers. The authors ran about 20 PCR cycles to amplify TCRs with a constant-region primer and V-primer adapter. TCRdb re-analysed the reads in MiXCR, keeping a single row per CDR3 protein. The table lists around 100,000 distinct CDR3 sequences, roughly 19% of them singletons. Described time point: after trial treatment. The sample's treatment: LDRT plus nivolumab, ipilimumab, low-dose cyclophosphamide and aspirin (RACIN trial). The input for sequencing was PBMCs, taken after low-dose radiotherapy plus immunotherapy. The receptors derive from a female donor with ovarian cancer.

The rearrangement joins TRBV7-2 to TRBJ2-7; weak D call: TRBD2 (5 bases). The CDR3 runs to 17 residues. Trimming took 5 bases from V and 7 from J, leaving 27 bases between them. The germline CDR1 and CDR2 sequences are SGHTA and FQGNSA. CDR3 nucleotides: TGTGCCAGCAGCCCTATTGAGGCGGGTTACTCCTACAATGAGCAGTACTTC. Its protein product is CASSPIEAGYSYNEQYF.

This clonotype has ten or more counts. J is TRBJ1-4 and V is TRBV19; 11 bases are shared with TRBD1. V lost 10 bases and J lost 7; bases outside the gene matches: 5. Germline V CDR1 and CDR2: LNHDA, SQIVND (reference sequence). The CDR3 loop spans 13 amino acids. CDR3 in amino acids: CATRDRGVEKLFF. For the CDR3, the DNA is TGTGCCACCCGGGACAGGGGGGTTGAAAAACTGTTTTTT.

This clonotype was counted ten times or more. The rearrangement links TRBV7-8 to TRBJ2-3, with D possibly matching TRBD2 (6 bases). Germline V gene data show CDR1 as SGHVS and CDR2 as FQNEAQ. V lost 1 base and J lost 14, with 16 bases in between. The CDR3 loop spans 13 amino acids. The CDR3 protein is CASSLEGLTPWYF. The CDR3 DNA follows: TGTGCCAGCAGCTTAGAGGGACTCACCCCGTGGTATTTT.

This clonotype has a count of ten or more. The V call is TRBV6-5, the J call TRBJ1-2; D might be TRBD1 (6 bases). The CDR3 sequence is 13 residues long. V was cut by 5 bases and J by 8 bases, with 15 bases left in between. Germline V gene data show CDR1 as MNHEY and CDR2 as SVGAGI. The CDR3 sequence: CASSPSGERGYTF. The DNA for the CDR3 is TGTGCCAGCAGTCCCTCAGGGGAGCGCGGCTACACCTTC.

Of note for this clonotype: Since a far larger clone is one base different, this is likely a read error. This chain connects TRBV6-8 to TRBJ1-6, with D unclear. CDR1 and CDR2 from the germline V gene are MNHGY and SAAAGT. The CDR3 is 15 amino acids. V was trimmed by 9 bases and J by 11 bases, leaving 23 bases between them. DNA of the CDR3: TGTGCCAGACTTCCCTCCCGGGCTGTAGAAGCACCCCTCCACTTT. Amino acid sequence: CARLPSRAVEAPLHF.

This clonotype occurred many times. The chain couples TRBV2 to TRBJ2-4; a weak D match, TRBD1 (5 bases). Trimming pared 3 bases from V and 0 bases from J, leaving 6 bases between. The CDR3 sequence is 14 residues long. Germline CDR1 SNHLY, CDR2 FYNNEI. The DNA of the CDR3 is TGTGCCAGCAGTGAGGGGCTAGCCAAAAACATTCAGTACTTC. The encoded protein is CASSEGLAKNIQYF.

This clonotype was seen at least ten times. This chain connects TRBV19 to TRBJ2-1; D remains ambiguous. Germline-derived CDR1 and CDR2 are LNHDA and SQIVND (reference sequence). V lost 4 bases and J 6 bases, leaving 13 bases between the germline ends. The CDR3 is made up of 14 amino acids. As DNA, the CDR3 is TGTGCCAGTAGTAACCGAGACATGGTCAATGAGCAGTTCTTC. It yields the protein CASSNRDMVNEQFF.

This clonotype was seen at least ten times. V is TRBV20-1 and J is TRBJ1-1, with D unclear. This CDR3 contains 17 residues. V lost 2 bases and J lost 3, with 22 bases in between. Germline V gene data show CDR1 as DFQATT and CDR2 as SNEGSKA (reference sequence). This CDR3 is CSARSSLDSATHTEAFF. The CDR3, as DNA: TGCAGTGCTAGATCCTCCTTAGACTCAGCGACGCACACTGAAGCTTTCTTT.

Points on this clonotype: This may be a read error: a much more frequent sequence differs by one nucleotide. The rearrangement joins TRBV3-1 to TRBJ2-5; D not certain. Germline CDR1 is LGHDT and CDR2 is YNNKEL (reference sequence). Trimming cost V 5 bases and J 9 bases, with 16 bases left between them. This CDR3 spans 13 amino acids. CDR3 in DNA: TGTGCCAGCAGCTTAGCTAAAAGGTGGCCCCAGTACTTC. Protein product: CASSLAKRWPQYF.

Ten or more counts support this clonotype. The CDR3 DNA is TGTGCCAGCACCCCGGGACAGGGGGTGTTGGAGACCCAGTACTTC. It translates to CASTPGQGVLETQYF. The V and J genes are TRBV12-3 or TRBV12-4 and TRBJ2-5, with 11 nucleotides matching TRBD1. Losses at the gene ends were 7 bases for V and 5 bases for J; bases not matched to a gene: 9. The CDR3 covers 15 residues.

In this sample, this clonotype turned up many times. This rearrangement joins TRBV5-1 to TRBJ2-7, with TRBD1 as a possible D gene (6 bases). The V end lost 4 bases, the J end lost 6 bases, and 11 bases lay between the germline ends. The V gene's germline CDR1 is SGHRS and CDR2 YFSETQ. The CDR3 loop spans 12 amino acids. The CDR3 is CASSRDIFEQYF. The CDR3 bases are TGCGCCAGCAGCCGGGACATCTTCGAGCAGTACTTC.

This clonotype was recorded at least ten times. The chain uses TRBV10-3 and TRBJ2-6; TRBD1 is a possible D gene (7 bases). The CDR3 length is 17 residues. The V end lost 10 bases, the J end lost 0 bases, and 19 bases lay between the germline ends. Germline V gene sequence: CDR1 ENHRY, CDR2 SYGVKD. CDR3 DNA: TGTGCCACCTACCGACAGGGAGGACGCTCTGGGGCCAACGTCCTGACTTTC. Translation gives CATYRQGGRSGANVLTF.

CDR3 region: CASTLALGGETQYF. CDR3 in DNA: TGTGCCAGCACCCTCGCCCTGGGGGGAGAGACCCAGTACTTC. The rearrangement joins TRBV27 to TRBJ2-5; TRBD2 might be the D (6 bases). The germline CDR1 and CDR2 sequences are MNHEY and SMNVEV (reference sequence). The V end lost 7 bases, the J end lost 4 bases, and 16 bases lay between the germline ends. The CDR3 runs 14 residues.

This clonotype has ten or more counts. This chain uses TRBV19 with TRBJ1-4; D gene unclear. The CDR3 is made up of 15 amino acids. In germline, CDR1 is LNHDA, CDR2 SQIVND (reference sequence). With 6 bases removed from V and 11 bases from J, the gap between germline ends came to 22 bases. CDR3 residues: CASSPTWGLPGKLFF. The CDR3 bases are TGTGCCAGTAGCCCGACGTGGGGTCTCCCTGGGAAACTGTTTTTT. Based on the CDR3 plus reference TRBV19 and TRBJ1-4, the full variable domain is DGGITQSPKYLFRKEGQNVTLSCEQNLNHDAMYWYRQDPGQGLRLIYYSQIVNDFQKGDIAEGYSVSREKKESFPLTVTSAQKNPTAFYLCASSPTWGLPGKLFFGSGTQLSVL.

Comments on this clonotype: A read error is possible here, since a much larger clone lies one base away. The rearrangement joins TRBV20-1 to TRBJ1-2, with D unclear. The CDR3 is 12 residues long. The V end lost 5 bases, the J end lost 10 bases, and 17 bases lay between the germline ends. Germline loops: CDR1 DFQATT, CDR2 SNEGSKA (reference sequence). CDR3 loop: CSARGALGDYTF. DNA of the CDR3: TGCAGTGCTCGGGGAGCTTTGGGAGACTACACCTTC.

A note on this clonotype: A read error likely explains this, since a far larger clone differs by one base. This chain connects TRBV25-1 to TRBJ1-2; D not certain. V was clipped by 6 bases and J by 5 bases, with 25 bases between them. CDR3 length equals 17 residues. Germline V gene data show CDR1 as MGHDK and CDR2 as SYGVNS. The CDR3 sequence: CASSQNRDETEKYGYTF. In nucleotides, the CDR3 is TGTGCCAGCAGCCAAAATCGCGACGAGACCGAAAAGTATGGCTACACCTTC.

This clonotype was seen repeatedly, ten times or more. V usage is TRBV5-1 and J usage is TRBJ2-1; 11 bases fit TRBD2. Germline V lookup: CDR1 SGHRS, CDR2 YFSETQ. The CDR3 sequence is 14 residues long. The trim removed 3 bases at V and 10 bases at J, leaving 6 bases unmatched. CDR3 residues: CASSSTSGVGEQFF. The CDR3 nucleotides are TGCGCCAGCAGCTCGACTAGCGGGGTCGGGGAGCAGTTCTTC.

This clonotype was picked up many times. This chain uses TRBV12-3 or TRBV12-4 with TRBJ2-1, with 14 bases that match TRBD2. CDR3 length: 19 residues. The trim removed 4 bases at V and 1 base at J, leaving 9 bases unmatched. CDR3 nucleotide sequence: TGTGCCAGCAGTTCTGAAGCCAGGACTAGCGGGAGGTCCTACAATGAGCAGTTCTTC. Encoded protein: CASSSEARTSGRSYNEQFF.

This chain uses TRBV11-2 with TRBJ1-2, with D hard to call. The CDR3 covers 15 residues. The germline V and J ends were trimmed by 8 bases and 4 bases, with 20 bases remaining between them. CDR1 is SGHAT and CDR2 is FQNNGV in the germline V gene. The DNA of the CDR3 is TGTGCCAGCGGCCCCAGGAGATCAGAACCCTATGGCTACACCTTC. As protein: CASGPRRSEPYGYTF.